The rows below give T cell receptor beta chains drawn from one sample of a study of CD8+CD57+ T cells in acquired aplastic anemia. One entry per CDR3 protein results from TCRdb running MiXCR on the reads. The sample has hundreds of thousands of distinct CDR3 sequences; 40% to 50% are singletons. The sample taken for sequencing was sorted CD4+, CD8+, or CD8+CD57+ T cells (not recorded which) from PBMCs. All receptors come from a human donor with aplastic anemia. Both conserved end residues are part of each CDR3. The D gene is left open where the match is weak. Clone sizes are given selectively: once, few, many, or a class where the clone is expanded.

D | size | J | V | DNA | CDR3
- | - | TRBJ1-2 | TRBV9 | TGTGCCAGCAGCGGGGGACAAGCTAACTATGGCTACACCTTC | CASSGGQANYGYTF
- | many | TRBJ2-3 | TRBV10-3 | TGTGCCATCCCGGGCCTAACCCCCCTGGCGACAGATACGCAGTATTTT | CAIPGLTPLATDTQYF
- | - | TRBJ1-1 | TRBV4-1 | TGCGCCAGCAGCCAAGACCGGGGGTATGAAGCTTTCTTT | CASSQDRGYEAFF
TRBD1 | - | TRBJ2-7 | TRBV30 | TGTGCCTTGAAACCGGGACAGGGGTACGAGCAGTACTTC | CALKPGQGYEQYF
TRBD1 | - | TRBJ1-2 | TRBV20-1 | TGCAGTGGAGGCGGGACAGGGTATGGCTACACCTTC | CSGGGTGYGYTF
TRBD1 | - | TRBJ2-2 | TRBV29-1 | TGCAGCGTACAACAGGGGTTGGGCGGGGAGCTGTTTTTT | CSVQQGLGGELFF
- | many | TRBJ2-7 | TRBV6-1 | TGTGCCAGCACGCTACGGGGTCGACGGAGCGACGAGCAGTACTTC | CASTLRGRRSDEQYF
- | few | TRBJ2-7 | TRBV29-1 | TGCAGCTTTAAAGGGTTCGGGGGCTACGAGCAGTACTTC | CSFKGFGGYEQYF
- | few | TRBJ2-4 | TRBV7-9 | TGTGCCAGCAGCTTAGCGCGCGGTGGGTCCAAAAACATTCAGTACTTC | CASSLARGGSKNIQYF
- | - | TRBJ1-6 | TRBV7-2 | TGTGCCAGCACTGTGGGGGCCGGGAAGTCACCCCTCCACTTT | CASTVGAGKSPLHF
- | many | TRBJ1-5 | TRBV2 | TGTGCCAGCAGTGGCGATGACAGTAGCAATCAGCCCCAGCATTTT | CASSGDDSSNQPQHF
- | few | TRBJ2-5 | TRBV7-2 | TGTGCCAGCAGCTTAAGAAGGTCCGAGGAGACCCAGTACTTC | CASSLRRSEETQYF
- | few | TRBJ2-2 | TRBV6-5 | TGTGCCAGCAGTTCTTTTTATAGGGAAGGGGAGCTGTTTTTT | CASSSFYREGELFF
- | many | TRBJ2-7 | TRBV27 | TGTGCCAGCGGTGGGGGCTACGAGCAGTACTTC | CASGGGYEQYF
- | many | TRBJ2-7 | TRBV10-3 | TGTGCCAACGGCGGGGGCCCTTACGAGCAGTACTTC | CANGGGPYEQYF
- | - | TRBJ1-5 | TRBV3-1 | TGTGCCAGCAGCGGACAAAATCAGCCCCAGCATTTT | CASSGQNQPQHF
- | few | TRBJ1-1 | TRBV6-2/TRBV6-3 | TGTGCCAGCAGTTACGTCCTTTCGGGCACTGAAGCTTTCTTT | CASSYVLSGTEAFF
- | few | TRBJ2-5 | TRBV4-1 | TGCGCCAGCAGCCTCCCCCCCCAGGACTACGCCGCCCCAGAGGCCCAGTACTTC | CASSLPPQDYAAPEAQYF
- | - | TRBJ2-7 | TRBV29-1 | TGCAGCGTTGTCGGCGGTCACTCCTACGAGCAGTACTTC | CSVVGGHSYEQYF
TRBD2 | few | TRBJ2-1 | TRBV4-1 | TGCGCCAGCAGCCAAGCAGCGGGACCGGGTCGGAATGAGCAGTTCTTC | CASSQAAGPGRNEQFF
- | - | TRBJ2-7 | TRBV7-9 | TGTGCCAGCAGCTTTGAAGGCCCCTACGAGCAGTACTTC | CASSFEGPYEQYF
- | - | TRBJ1-2 | TRBV20-1 | TGCAGTGCTCTTTACTGGGACAACTTACACTATGGCTACACCTTC | CSALYWDNLHYGYTF
- | - | TRBJ2-7 | TRBV5-1 | TGTGCCAGCAGCTTAAAGTTCGACGAGCAGTACTTC | CASSLKFDEQYF
- | once | TRBJ2-7 | TRBV7-6 | TGTGCCAGCAGCTTCTCCCGGCTAGGGGGCTACGAGCAGTACTTC | CASSFSRLGGYEQYF
TRBD1 | - | TRBJ1-2 | TRBV5-8 | TGTGCCAGCAGCGTTCAACCTACAGGGGGCTACGACTATGGCTACACCTTC | CASSVQPTGGYDYGYTF
- | few | TRBJ2-2 | TRBV30 | TGTGCCTGGAGCGGGGAGTCCGGGGAGCTGTTTTTT | CAWSGESGELFF
TRBD1 | - | TRBJ1-2 | TRBV2 | TGTGCCAGCAGAGCGCCCCCCGGGACAGGTTCCTATGGCTACACCTTC | CASRAPPGTGSYGYTF
- | many | TRBJ2-7 | TRBV20-1 | TGCAGTGCTAGAGGTAAACAGGTACAGGTCGAGCAGTACTTC | CSARGKQVQVEQYF
TRBD2 | - | TRBJ2-2 | TRBV15 | TGTGCCACCAGCAACCCGGGAGGGACGGAGAACACCGGGGAGCTGTTTTTT | CATSNPGGTENTGELFF
- | many | TRBJ2-1 | TRBV13 | TGTGCCAGCAGCTTATCTAGAGGAGGTGAGCAGTTCTTC | CASSLSRGGEQFF
- | many | TRBJ2-5 | TRBV11-2 | TGTGCGAGTACGGGAACCCAAGAGACCCAGTACTTC | CASTGTQETQYF
- | many | TRBJ2-7 | TRBV14 | TGTGCCAGCAGCCCGAGCGGTAGATACTACGAGCAGTACTTC | CASSPSGRYYEQYF
- | - | TRBJ2-7 | TRBV7-9 | TGTGCCAGCAGCTCTGACTGGCATGGGTACGAGCAGTACTTC | CASSSDWHGYEQYF
- | many | TRBJ1-4 | TRBV25-1 | TGTGCCAGCAGTGAATTTGGCAGGGGTCGTGAAAAACTGTTTTTT | CASSEFGRGREKLFF
- | many | TRBJ2-7 | TRBV12-3/TRBV12-4 | TGTGCCAGCAGTTTTGGGCCGGATTACGAGCAGTACTTC | CASSFGPDYEQYF
- | - | TRBJ2-7 | TRBV19 | TGTGCCAGTAGTATAGGGGCGTGGTACGAGCAGTACTTC | CASSIGAWYEQYF
- | many | TRBJ1-3 | TRBV10-3 | TGTGCCATCAGTGAATGGCAGGCCCGCTCTGGAAACACCATATATTTT | CAISEWQARSGNTIYF
- | - | TRBJ1-1 | TRBV6-4 | TGTGCCAGCAGTGCGAGCGGGGGGAGCACTGAAGCTTTCTTT | CASSASGGSTEAFF
TRBD2 | many | TRBJ2-7 | TRBV7-6 | TGTGCCAGCAGCCCCGACGGGGTTGCGGGAGGGCCCGGCGAGCAGTACTTC | CASSPDGVAGGPGEQYF
- | many | TRBJ2-7 | TRBV7-6 | TGTGCCAGCAGCCAAGGGGAATCCTACGAGCAGTACTTC | CASSQGESYEQYF
TRBD2 | many | TRBJ2-7 | TRBV4-3 | TGCGCCAGCAGCCCAGGACTAGCGGGGCCTTACTACGAGCAGTACTTC | CASSPGLAGPYYEQYF